This T cell receptor (beta chain) derives from a study of T-cell reconstitution after alpha-beta-depleted transplantation in children. Unique molecular identifiers were incorporated when the TCRbeta library was constructed. Each CDR3 protein is one row after TCRdb ran MiXCR on the PCR reads. The sample has 600,000 to 800,000 distinct CDR3 sequences, under 15% seen once; the top ten hold about 0.79%. CDR1 and CDR2 from the germline V gene are DFQATT and SNEGSKA (reference sequence). The CDR3 length is 13 residues. With 4 bases removed from V and 1 base from J, the gap between germline ends came to 8 bases. Study results and caveats: Approximately two months post-transplant, alpha-beta T cells reportedly originated from several hundred expanded graft clones.

This clonotype was seen only a few times. Antigen specificity is unknown. This clonotype was sampled from a girl aged 2 to 9 with congenital amegakaryocytic thrombocytopenia, due to receive a stem cell transplant. The sample was PBMCs, taken before TCRalphabeta/CD19-depleted stem cell transplant. The chain combines TRBV20-1 with TRBJ2-1, with D unresolved. Here the CDR3 reads CSAIRESYNEQFF. The CDR3 DNA reads TGCAGTGCTATAAGGGAATCCTACAATGAGCAGTTCTTC.